This T cell receptor (beta chain) came from a study of control samples from healthy donors and cancer patients. The V end lost 5 bases, the J end lost 0 bases, and 13 bases lay between the germline ends. CDR3 length equals 15 residues. CDR1 and CDR2 (germline): SGHRS, YFSETQ. Method: immunoSEQ multiplex PCR; TCRdb's copy keeps in-frame clones and lacks some. The table shows about 120,000 clones, with more than 75% occurring only once. This sequence originates from a woman aged 70-85 years in good health. The chain uses TRBV5-1 and TRBJ2-3; D gene ambiguous. Sequences were obtained from blood. This chain's CDR3 is CASRLGLLSTDTQYF. The DNA of the CDR3 is TGCGCCAGCAGACTTGGCCTGTTAAGCACAGATACGCAGTATTTT. The full variable domain, its missing parts supplied by reference TRBV5-1 and TRBJ2-3, is KAGVTQTPRYLIKTRGQQVTLSCSPISGHRSVSWYQQTPGQGLQFLFEYFSETQRNKGNFPGRFSGRQFSNSRSEMNVSTLELGDSALYLCASRLGLLSTDTQYFGPGTRLTVL.